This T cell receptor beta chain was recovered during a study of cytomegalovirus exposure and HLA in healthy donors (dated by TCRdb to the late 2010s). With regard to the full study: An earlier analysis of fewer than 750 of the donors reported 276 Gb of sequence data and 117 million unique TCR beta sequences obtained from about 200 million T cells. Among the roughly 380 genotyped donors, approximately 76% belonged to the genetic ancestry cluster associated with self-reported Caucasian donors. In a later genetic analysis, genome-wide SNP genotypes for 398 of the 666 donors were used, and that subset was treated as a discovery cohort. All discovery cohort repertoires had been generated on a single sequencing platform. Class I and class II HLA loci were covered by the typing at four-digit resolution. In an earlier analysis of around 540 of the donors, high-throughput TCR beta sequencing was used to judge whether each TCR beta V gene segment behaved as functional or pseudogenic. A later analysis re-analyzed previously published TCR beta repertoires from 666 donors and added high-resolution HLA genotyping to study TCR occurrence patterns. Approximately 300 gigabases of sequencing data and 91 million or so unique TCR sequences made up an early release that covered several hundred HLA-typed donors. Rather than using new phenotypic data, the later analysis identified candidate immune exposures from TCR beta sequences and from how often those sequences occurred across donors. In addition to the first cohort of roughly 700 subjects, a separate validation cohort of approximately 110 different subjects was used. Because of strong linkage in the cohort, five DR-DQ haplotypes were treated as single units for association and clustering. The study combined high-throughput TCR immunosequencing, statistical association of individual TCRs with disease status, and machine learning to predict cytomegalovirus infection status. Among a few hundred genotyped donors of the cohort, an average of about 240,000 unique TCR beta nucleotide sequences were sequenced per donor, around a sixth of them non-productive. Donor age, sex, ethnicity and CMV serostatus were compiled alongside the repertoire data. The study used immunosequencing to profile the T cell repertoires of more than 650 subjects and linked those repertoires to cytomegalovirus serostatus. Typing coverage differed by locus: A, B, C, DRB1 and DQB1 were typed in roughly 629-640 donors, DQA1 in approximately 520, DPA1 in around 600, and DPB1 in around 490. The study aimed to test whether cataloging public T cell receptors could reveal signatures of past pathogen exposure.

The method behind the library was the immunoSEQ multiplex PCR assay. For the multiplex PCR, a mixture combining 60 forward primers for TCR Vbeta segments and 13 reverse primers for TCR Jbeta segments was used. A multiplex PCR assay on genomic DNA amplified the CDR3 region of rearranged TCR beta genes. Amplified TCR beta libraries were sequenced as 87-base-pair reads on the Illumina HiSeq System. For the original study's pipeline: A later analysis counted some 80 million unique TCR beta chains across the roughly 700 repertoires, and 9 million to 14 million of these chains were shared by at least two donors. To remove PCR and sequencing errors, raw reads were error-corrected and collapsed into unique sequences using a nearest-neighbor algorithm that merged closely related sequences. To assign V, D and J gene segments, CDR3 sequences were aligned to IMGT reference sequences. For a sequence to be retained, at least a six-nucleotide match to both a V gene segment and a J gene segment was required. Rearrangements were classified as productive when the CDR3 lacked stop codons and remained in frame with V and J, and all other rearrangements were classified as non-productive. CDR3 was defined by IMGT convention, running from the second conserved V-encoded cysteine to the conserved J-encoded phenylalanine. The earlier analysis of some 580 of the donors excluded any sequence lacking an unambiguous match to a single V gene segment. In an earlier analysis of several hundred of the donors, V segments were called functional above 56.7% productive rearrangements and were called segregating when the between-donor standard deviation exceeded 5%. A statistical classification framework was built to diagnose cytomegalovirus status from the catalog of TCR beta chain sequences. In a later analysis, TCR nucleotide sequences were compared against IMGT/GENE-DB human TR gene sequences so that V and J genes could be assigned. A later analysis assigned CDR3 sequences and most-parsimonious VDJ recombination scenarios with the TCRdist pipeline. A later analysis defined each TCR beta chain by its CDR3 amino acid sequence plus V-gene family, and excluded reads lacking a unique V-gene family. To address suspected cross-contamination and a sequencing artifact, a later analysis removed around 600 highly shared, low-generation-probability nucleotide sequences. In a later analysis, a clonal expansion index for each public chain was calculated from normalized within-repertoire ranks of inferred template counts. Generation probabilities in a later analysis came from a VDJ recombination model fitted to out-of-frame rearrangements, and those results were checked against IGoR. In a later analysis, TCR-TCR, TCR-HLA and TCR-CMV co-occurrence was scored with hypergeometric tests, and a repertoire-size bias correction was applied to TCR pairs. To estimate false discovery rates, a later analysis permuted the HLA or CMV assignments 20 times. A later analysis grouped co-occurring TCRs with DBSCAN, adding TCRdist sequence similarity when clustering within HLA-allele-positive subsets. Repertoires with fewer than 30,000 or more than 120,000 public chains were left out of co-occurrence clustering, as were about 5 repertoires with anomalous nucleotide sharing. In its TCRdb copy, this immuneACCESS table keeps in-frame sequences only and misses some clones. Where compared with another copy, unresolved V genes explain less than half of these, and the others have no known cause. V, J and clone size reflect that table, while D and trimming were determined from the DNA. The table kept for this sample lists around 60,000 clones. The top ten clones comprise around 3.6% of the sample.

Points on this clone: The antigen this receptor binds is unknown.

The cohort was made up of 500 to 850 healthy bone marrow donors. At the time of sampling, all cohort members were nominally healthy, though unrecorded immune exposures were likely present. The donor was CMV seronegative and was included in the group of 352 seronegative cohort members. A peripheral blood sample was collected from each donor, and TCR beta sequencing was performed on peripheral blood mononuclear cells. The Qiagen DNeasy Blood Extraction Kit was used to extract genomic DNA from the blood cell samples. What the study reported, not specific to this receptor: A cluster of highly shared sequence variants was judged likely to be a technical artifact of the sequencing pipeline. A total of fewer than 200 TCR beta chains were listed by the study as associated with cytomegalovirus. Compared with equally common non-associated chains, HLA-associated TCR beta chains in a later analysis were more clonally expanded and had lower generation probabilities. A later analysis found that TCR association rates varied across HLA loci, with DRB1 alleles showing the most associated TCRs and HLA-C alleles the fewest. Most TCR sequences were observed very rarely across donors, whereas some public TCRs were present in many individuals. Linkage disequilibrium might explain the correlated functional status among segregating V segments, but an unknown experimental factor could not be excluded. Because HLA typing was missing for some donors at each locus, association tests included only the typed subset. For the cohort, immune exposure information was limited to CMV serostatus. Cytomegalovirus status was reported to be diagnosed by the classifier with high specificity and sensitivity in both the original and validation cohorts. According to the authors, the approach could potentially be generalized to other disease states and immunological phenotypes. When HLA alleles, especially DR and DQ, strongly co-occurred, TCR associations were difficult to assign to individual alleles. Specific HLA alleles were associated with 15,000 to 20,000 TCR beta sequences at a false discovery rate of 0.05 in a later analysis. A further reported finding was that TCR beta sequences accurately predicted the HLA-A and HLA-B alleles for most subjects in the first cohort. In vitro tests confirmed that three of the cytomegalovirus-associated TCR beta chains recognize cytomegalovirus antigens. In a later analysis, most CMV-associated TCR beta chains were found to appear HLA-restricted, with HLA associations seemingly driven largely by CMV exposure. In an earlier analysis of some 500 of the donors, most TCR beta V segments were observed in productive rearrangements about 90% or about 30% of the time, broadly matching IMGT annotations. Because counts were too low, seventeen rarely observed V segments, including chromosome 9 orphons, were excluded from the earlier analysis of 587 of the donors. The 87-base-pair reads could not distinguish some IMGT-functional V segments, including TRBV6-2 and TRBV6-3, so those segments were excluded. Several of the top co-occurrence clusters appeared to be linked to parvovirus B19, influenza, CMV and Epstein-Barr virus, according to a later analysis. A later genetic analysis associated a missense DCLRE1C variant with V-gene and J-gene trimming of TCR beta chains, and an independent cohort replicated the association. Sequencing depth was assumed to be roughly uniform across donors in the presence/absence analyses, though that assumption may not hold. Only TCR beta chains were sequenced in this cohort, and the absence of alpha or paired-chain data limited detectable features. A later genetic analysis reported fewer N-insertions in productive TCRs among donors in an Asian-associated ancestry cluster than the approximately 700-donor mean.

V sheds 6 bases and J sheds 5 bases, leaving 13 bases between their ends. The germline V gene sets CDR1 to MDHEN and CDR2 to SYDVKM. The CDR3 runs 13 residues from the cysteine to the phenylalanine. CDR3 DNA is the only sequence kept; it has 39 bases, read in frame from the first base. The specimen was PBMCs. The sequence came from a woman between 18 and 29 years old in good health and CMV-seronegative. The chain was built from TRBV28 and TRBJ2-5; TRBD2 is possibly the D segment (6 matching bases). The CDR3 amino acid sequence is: CASRLTGGETQYF. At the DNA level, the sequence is TGTGCCAGCAGGTTGACTGGGGGGGAGACCCAGTACTTC.